These T cell receptor beta chains were read from a single sample in a study of cytomegalovirus exposure and HLA in healthy donors. Method: immunoSEQ multiplex PCR; TCRdb's copy keeps in-frame clones and lacks some. The sample consists of around 120,000 clones, around 70% of them appearing once. The material sequenced was PBMCs. These receptors were obtained from a man under 40 in good health and CMV-seropositive. The CDR3 runs from the conserved cysteine through the conserved F or W. The D gene is left open where the match is weak. The size entry is marked missing in some rows and otherwise reads once, few, many or a size class.

J gene: TRBJ2-3
V gene: TRBV7-9
D gene: TRBD2
clone size: NA
CDR3 DNA: TGTGCCAGCAACGCCCTAGCGGGCCTCTCGGGAGATACGCAGTATTTT
CDR3 protein: CASNALAGLSGDTQYF

J gene: TRBJ2-5
V gene: TRBV7-3
D gene: TRBD2
clone size: NA
CDR3 DNA: TGTGCCAGCAGCTTAGGACTAGCGGGAACGACAAGAGAGACCCAGTACTTC
CDR3 protein: CASSLGLAGTTRETQYF

J gene: TRBJ2-5
V gene: TRBV11-2
D gene: NA
clone size: NA
CDR3 DNA: TGTGCCAGCAGCTCTACACTACAGGGATGGGGGGGGGAAGGGACCCAGTACTTC
CDR3 protein: CASSSTLQGWGGEGTQYF

J gene: TRBJ2-5
V gene: TRBV5-1
D gene: TRBD1
clone size: few
CDR3 DNA: TGCGCCAGCAGCTTGGGGGACAGCCAAGAGACCCAGTACTTC
CDR3 protein: CASSLGDSQETQYF

J gene: TRBJ1-2
V gene: TRBV11-2
D gene: NA
clone size: few
CDR3 DNA: TGTGCCAGCAGCTTAGTTGCAGGGGATGGCTACACCTTC
CDR3 protein: CASSLVAGDGYTF

J gene: TRBJ2-3
V gene: TRBV4-2
D gene: TRBD2
clone size: NA
CDR3 DNA: TGTGCCAGCAGCCAAGTCCTACAGTGGACTAGCGGGAGGCTCGACACAGATACGCAGTATTTT
CDR3 protein: CASSQVLQWTSGRLDTDTQYF

J gene: TRBJ2-1
V gene: TRBV7-7
D gene: NA
clone size: few
CDR3 DNA: TGTGCTAGCAGCTTAGATCACAGTCGAGGGTCCAATGAGCAGTTCTTC
CDR3 protein: CASSLDHSRGSNEQFF

J gene: TRBJ2-5
V gene: TRBV6-1
D gene: TRBD2
clone size: many
CDR3 DNA: TGTGCCAGCAGTGAGGGGCAGGGAGGGCATGAGACCCAGTACTTC
CDR3 protein: CASSEGQGGHETQYF

J gene: TRBJ2-7
V gene: TRBV10-3
D gene: TRBD2
clone size: few
CDR3 DNA: TGTGCCATCAGTGAGCAAGCGGGGTCCTACGAGCAGTACTTC
CDR3 protein: CAISEQAGSYEQYF

J gene: TRBJ2-1
V gene: TRBV11-2
D gene: TRBD2
clone size: NA
CDR3 DNA: TGTGCCAGCAGCTTAGCCCTGGGACTAGCGGACTACAATGAGCAGTTCTTC
CDR3 protein: CASSLALGLADYNEQFF

J gene: TRBJ2-5
V gene: TRBV2
D gene: TRBD2
clone size: NA
CDR3 DNA: TGTGCCACAGGGTCCTTGGGACTAGCGGGAGGACCCCAAGAGACCCAGTACTTC
CDR3 protein: CATGSLGLAGGPQETQYF

J gene: TRBJ1-2
V gene: TRBV11-2
D gene: TRBD1
clone size: NA
CDR3 DNA: TGTGCCAGCAGCTTAGGGGGACAGGGGAGTGGTGGCTACACCTTC
CDR3 protein: CASSLGGQGSGGYTF

J gene: TRBJ2-6
V gene: TRBV10-3
D gene: NA
clone size: NA
CDR3 DNA: TGTGCCATCAATCCACAGGCCGGCTCTGGGGCCAACGTCCTGACTTTC
CDR3 protein: CAINPQAGSGANVLTF

J gene: TRBJ2-7
V gene: TRBV5-1
D gene: NA
clone size: NA
CDR3 DNA: TGCGCCAGCCGTTTATCCGGGACACCGGGTTGGGGGCAGTACTTC
CDR3 protein: CASRLSGTPGWGQYF

J gene: TRBJ2-1
V gene: TRBV19
D gene: NA
clone size: NA
CDR3 DNA: TGTGCCAGTAGTGCCGGACTTGACAATGAGCAGTTCTTC
CDR3 protein: CASSAGLDNEQFF

J gene: TRBJ1-1
V gene: TRBV4-3
D gene: NA
clone size: few
CDR3 DNA: TGCGCCAGCAGCCAATCAGGGAACACTGAAGCTTTCTTT
CDR3 protein: CASSQSGNTEAFF

J gene: TRBJ1-2
V gene: TRBV18
D gene: NA
clone size: NA
CDR3 DNA: TGTGCCAGCTCACCAGCGGTCAACTATGGCTACACCTTC
CDR3 protein: CASSPAVNYGYTF

J gene: TRBJ2-2
V gene: TRBV7-2
D gene: TRBD2
clone size: NA
CDR3 DNA: TGTGCCAGCAGCTTATTTTCTAGCGGGGACTTAGGGCTGTTTTTT
CDR3 protein: CASSLFSSGDLGLFF

J gene: TRBJ2-2
V gene: TRBV27
D gene: NA
clone size: NA
CDR3 DNA: TGTGCCAGCAGTTTAACTATGAACACCGGGGAGCTGTTTTTT
CDR3 protein: CASSLTMNTGELFF

J gene: TRBJ1-2
V gene: TRBV28
D gene: TRBD1
clone size: few
CDR3 DNA: TGTGCCAGCAGTTTACCCCCTGGCGGACAGGACTATGGCTACACCTTC
CDR3 protein: CASSLPPGGQDYGYTF

J gene: TRBJ1-5
V gene: TRBV5-8
D gene: NA
clone size: NA
CDR3 DNA: TGTGCCAGCAGCTTAAGAGCGGGCCTCGTCAATCAGCCCCAGCATTTT
CDR3 protein: CASSLRAGLVNQPQHF

J gene: TRBJ1-1
V gene: TRBV4-2
D gene: TRBD1
clone size: NA
CDR3 DNA: TGTGCCAGCAGCCATCTGAAGACAGGGTCCCTCACTGAAGCTTTCTTT
CDR3 protein: CASSHLKTGSLTEAFF

J gene: TRBJ1-4
V gene: TRBV7-2
D gene: NA
clone size: few
CDR3 DNA: TGTGCCAGCAGCTTTAGCCGAGAAAAACTGTTTTTT
CDR3 protein: CASSFSREKLFF